A selection of T cell receptor beta chains follows, all from one sample in a study of CD8 T cells in Susac syndrome. MiXCR, applied by TCRdb to the immunoSEQ multiplex PCR reads, yields one record per CDR3 protein. The sample includes 150,000 to 200,000 distinct CDR3 sequences, approximately 94% of them seen just once. The sequenced material came from CD4+ T cells from PBMCs. These receptor sequences come from a human donor in good health. Each CDR3 is given with its conserved first and last residue. Fields, in order: CDR3 protein, CDR3 DNA, J gene, D gene, V gene, clone size. The D gene is left open where the match is weak. Size is stated for part of the rows, as once, few or many counts, or as a class when the clone is expanded.

CDR3: CASSILSQPQHF; DNA: TGTGCCAGTAGTATCCTTTCCCAGCCCCAGCATTTT; J: TRBJ1-5; D: NA; V: TRBV19; size: NA
CDR3: CASRGSSYNSPLHF; DNA: TGTGCCTCCCGGGGCAGCTCCTATAATTCACCCCTCCATTTT; J: TRBJ1-6; D: NA; V: TRBV30; size: once
CDR3: CASSRTRSTDTQYF; DNA: TGCGCCAGCAGCCGGACGCGAAGCACAGATACGCAGTATTTT; J: TRBJ2-3; D: NA; V: TRBV5-1; size: NA
CDR3: CASSGDSGNTIYF; DNA: TGTGCCAGTAGTGGGGACTCTGGAAACACCATATATTTT; J: TRBJ1-3; D: NA; V: TRBV19; size: NA
CDR3: CASSLLAGYGYTF; DNA: TGTGCCAGCAGCCTATTGGCGGGGTACGGCTACACCTTC; J: TRBJ1-2; D: NA; V: TRBV7-9; size: NA
CDR3: CASSQSARTSGGTDTQYF; DNA: TGCGCCAGCAGTCAATCGGCTAGAACTAGCGGGGGAACAGATACGCAGTATTTT; J: TRBJ2-3; D: TRBD2; V: TRBV23-1; size: NA
CDR3: CASAKGGGYTF; DNA: TGTGCCAGCGCGAAGGGAGGAGGCTACACCTTC; J: TRBJ1-2; D: NA; V: TRBV28; size: once
CDR3: CASGQEAGYGYTF; DNA: TGTGCCAGCGGGCAGGAGGCAGGGTATGGCTACACCTTC; J: TRBJ1-2; D: NA; V: TRBV2; size: NA
CDR3: CATQGAGANVLTF; DNA: TGTGCCACACAGGGAGCTGGGGCCAACGTCCTGACTTTC; J: TRBJ2-6; D: NA; V: TRBV15; size: NA
CDR3: CASSAGEVEQFF; DNA: TGTGCCAGCAGCGCCGGGGAAGTTGAGCAGTTCTTC; J: TRBJ2-1; D: NA; V: TRBV9; size: NA
CDR3: CASSPDHQETQYF; DNA: TGTGCCAGCAGCCCGGATCACCAAGAGACCCAGTACTTC; J: TRBJ2-5; D: NA; V: TRBV3-1; size: once
CDR3: CASSPPLGREQPQHF; DNA: TGTGCCAGCAGCCCCCCCCTAGGGCGCGAGCAGCCCCAGCATTTT; J: TRBJ1-5; D: NA; V: TRBV6-2/TRBV6-3; size: once
CDR3: CASSLGTGNNQPQHF; DNA: TGTGCCAGCAGCCTTGGGACAGGGAACAATCAGCCCCAGCATTTT; J: TRBJ1-5; D: TRBD1; V: TRBV3-1; size: NA
CDR3: CSAREPRGGLETQYF; DNA: TGCAGTGCTAGAGAGCCGAGGGGCGGGTTGGAGACCCAGTACTTC; J: TRBJ2-5; D: NA; V: TRBV20-1; size: NA
CDR3: CASSYGTANTEAFF; DNA: TGTGCCAGCAGTTACGGGACAGCGAACACTGAAGCTTTCTTT; J: TRBJ1-1; D: TRBD1; V: TRBV6-6; size: NA
CDR3: CASSRDPMSPEQYF; DNA: TGTGCCAGCAGCCGGGACCCTATGTCCCCCGAGCAGTACTTC; J: TRBJ2-7; D: NA; V: TRBV28; size: NA
CDR3: CASSSTRRRDYGYTF; DNA: TGTGCCAGCAGTTCCACGAGGCGCCGGGACTATGGCTACACCTTC; J: TRBJ1-2; D: NA; V: TRBV6-5; size: NA
CDR3: CASSLIGSDTQYF; DNA: TGTGCCAGCAGCTTAATTGGTTCAGATACGCAGTATTTT; J: TRBJ2-3; D: NA; V: TRBV7-3; size: NA
CDR3: CSASKGLSGDTQYF; DNA: TGCAGTGCTTCTAAGGGACTTTCTGGAGATACGCAGTATTTT; J: TRBJ2-3; D: NA; V: TRBV20-1; size: NA
CDR3: CASSLEDRGRTEAFF; DNA: TGCGCCAGCAGCTTGGAGGACAGGGGGCGGACTGAAGCTTTCTTT; J: TRBJ1-1; D: TRBD1; V: TRBV5-1; size: NA
CDR3: CASSFRSQPQHF; DNA: TGTGCCAGCAGTTTCCGGTCTCAGCCCCAGCATTTT; J: TRBJ1-5; D: NA; V: TRBV12-3/TRBV12-4; size: once
CDR3: CASSLRHEQFF; DNA: TGTGCCAGCAGTTTGAGGCATGAGCAGTTCTTC; J: TRBJ2-1; D: NA; V: TRBV12-3/TRBV12-4; size: NA
CDR3: CASSISSGGYEQFF; DNA: TGTGCCAGTAGTATATCGTCGGGGGGTTATGAGCAGTTCTTC; J: TRBJ2-1; D: TRBD2; V: TRBV19; size: NA
CDR3: CASSPLGGNTEAFF; DNA: TGTGCCAGCAGCCCACTAGGGGGTAACACTGAAGCTTTCTTT; J: TRBJ1-1; D: NA; V: TRBV7-9; size: NA
CDR3: CAISESLGQNTEAFF; DNA: TGTGCCATCAGTGAGTCCCTGGGGCAGAACACTGAAGCTTTCTTT; J: TRBJ1-1; D: NA; V: TRBV10-3; size: NA
CDR3: CASSLHLGGDISYEQYF; DNA: TGTGCCAGCAGTTTACACCTAGGGGGTGATATTTCCTACGAGCAGTACTTC; J: TRBJ2-7; D: NA; V: TRBV12-3/TRBV12-4; size: NA
CDR3: CASSSQGIAFF; DNA: TGTGCCAGCAGCTCACAGGGGATTGCTTTCTTT; J: TRBJ1-1; D: TRBD1; V: TRBV9; size: NA
CDR3: CASRGGRGRYEQFF; DNA: TGTGCCAGCAGGGGGGGCAGGGGCCGCTATGAGCAGTTCTTC; J: TRBJ2-1; D: NA; V: TRBV7-2; size: once
CDR3: CASRGPQETQYF; DNA: TGTGCCAGCCGGGGGCCTCAGGAGACCCAGTACTTC; J: TRBJ2-5; D: NA; V: TRBV28; size: NA
CDR3: CSVEGSRSTNEKLFF; DNA: TGCAGCGTTGAGGGCAGCCGGTCGACTAATGAAAAACTGTTTTTT; J: TRBJ1-4; D: NA; V: TRBV29-1; size: NA
CDR3: CASSLPTGRDTF; DNA: TGTGCCAGCAGTTTACCCACAGGGAGGGACACCTTC; J: TRBJ1-2; D: NA; V: TRBV28; size: NA
CDR3: CASSQDRWNEQFF; DNA: TGTGCCAGCAGCCAAGACAGATGGAATGAGCAGTTCTTC; J: TRBJ2-1; D: NA; V: TRBV3-1; size: NA
CDR3: CASSPLGAGKNSPLHF; DNA: TGTGCCAGCAGCCCCCTCGGGGCAGGTAAAAATTCACCCCTCCACTTT; J: TRBJ1-6; D: NA; V: TRBV14; size: NA
CDR3: CASSFDAVSYEQYF; DNA: TGCGCCAGCAGCTTTGACGCGGTCTCCTACGAGCAGTACTTC; J: TRBJ2-7; D: NA; V: TRBV5-1; size: NA
CDR3: CASSLTRGRNEKLFF; DNA: TGTGCCAGCAGCCTAACCAGGGGGAGAAATGAAAAACTGTTTTTT; J: TRBJ1-4; D: TRBD1; V: TRBV7-2; size: NA
CDR3: CASSGDHPSNEQFF; DNA: TGTGCCAGCAGCGGGGACCATCCCTCCAATGAGCAGTTCTTC; J: TRBJ2-1; D: NA; V: TRBV6-1; size: NA
CDR3: CASSQVGQGVAQYF; DNA: TGTGCCAGCAGTCAGGTCGGGCAGGGGGTAGCCCAGTACTTC; J: TRBJ2-5; D: TRBD1; V: TRBV6-5; size: once
CDR3: CSASRGPGDQPQHF; DNA: TGCAGTGCTAGTCGCGGGCCAGGGGATCAGCCCCAGCATTTT; J: TRBJ1-5; D: NA; V: TRBV20-1; size: NA
CDR3: CASSRGSVEYGYTF; DNA: TGTGCCAGTAGCCGGGGCAGCGTAGAGTATGGCTACACCTTC; J: TRBJ1-2; D: NA; V: TRBV19; size: NA
CDR3: CASSQTSYEQFF; DNA: TGTGCCAGCAGTCAAACTAGTTATGAGCAGTTCTTC; J: TRBJ2-1; D: NA; V: TRBV7-9; size: NA
CDR3: CASRALLRGNQPQHF; DNA: TGTGCCAGCAGGGCCCTCCTGAGGGGGAATCAGCCCCAGCATTTT; J: TRBJ1-5; D: NA; V: TRBV2; size: NA
CDR3: CASSELGAGGSTDTQYF; DNA: TGTGCCAGCAGTGAATTAGGCGCGGGGGGGAGCACAGATACGCAGTATTTT; J: TRBJ2-3; D: TRBD2; V: TRBV2; size: NA
CDR3: CASSLAVASGGSETQYF; DNA: TGTGCCAGCAGCTTAGCCGTAGCGTCGGGGGGATCGGAGACCCAGTACTTC; J: TRBJ2-5; D: TRBD2; V: TRBV7-6; size: NA
CDR3: CASRNPGEKLFF; DNA: TGTGCCAGCAGGAACCCGGGTGAAAAACTGTTTTTT; J: TRBJ1-4; D: NA; V: TRBV27; size: NA
CDR3: CASSSGASLSDTQYF; DNA: TGTGCCAGCAGCTCCGGGGCTAGCCTCTCAGATACGCAGTATTTT; J: TRBJ2-3; D: NA; V: TRBV3-1; size: NA
CDR3: CASSEGAVLSYNEQFF; DNA: TGTGCCAGCAGTGAGGGGGCAGTCCTCTCCTACAATGAGCAGTTCTTC; J: TRBJ2-1; D: NA; V: TRBV6-1; size: NA
CDR3: CASSRLAEKLFF; DNA: TGTGCCAGCTCTAGACTGGCCGAAAAACTGTTTTTT; J: TRBJ1-4; D: NA; V: TRBV18; size: NA
CDR3: CASSWTSQETQYF; DNA: TGTGCCAGCAGTTGGACTAGCCAAGAGACCCAGTACTTC; J: TRBJ2-5; D: TRBD2; V: TRBV12-3/TRBV12-4; size: NA